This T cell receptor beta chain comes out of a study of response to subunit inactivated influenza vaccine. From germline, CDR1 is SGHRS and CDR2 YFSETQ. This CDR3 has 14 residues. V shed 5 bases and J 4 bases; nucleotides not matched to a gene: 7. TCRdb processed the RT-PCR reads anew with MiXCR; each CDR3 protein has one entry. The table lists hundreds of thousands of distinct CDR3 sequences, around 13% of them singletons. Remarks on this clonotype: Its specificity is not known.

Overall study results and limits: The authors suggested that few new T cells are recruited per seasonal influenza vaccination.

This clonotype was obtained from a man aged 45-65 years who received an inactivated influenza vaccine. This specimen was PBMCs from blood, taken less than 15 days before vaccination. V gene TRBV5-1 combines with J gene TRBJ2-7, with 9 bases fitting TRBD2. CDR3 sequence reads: CASRQAGGRYEQYF. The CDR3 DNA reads TGCGCCAGCAGACAAGCGGGAGGCCGGTACGAGCAGTACTTC.